The entry below gives a single T cell receptor (beta chain) sequence along with its context. Its antigen is not known. Trimming stripped 2 bases from V and 6 bases from J, with 20 bases between. Per the germline V gene, CDR1 is MDHEN and CDR2 is SYDVKM. The CDR3 covers 16 residues. This entry is derived from a study of blood T cells in healthy people across ages. Study information: T cells yielded about one barcoded beta molecule per two cells through template switching. Study-level findings and limits: TCR beta diversity, measured per million T cells, fell in a roughly linear way with age. Higher diversity, along with more naive CD4+ cells, distinguished long-lived donors from aged donors. It was held that diversity estimates obtained from one million T cells represented underestimates.

Through a sample-barcoded 5' primer and a J-beta primer mix, a second PCR was run for roughly 7 to 11 cycles. TCRdb re-called the 5' RACE reads through MiXCR, storing one row per CDR3 protein. The table records fewer than 2,000,000 distinct CDR3 sequences, about 39% of them present only once. This TCR derives from a human donor in good health. Material: blood. J is TRBJ2-7 and V is TRBV28; possibly TRBD2 for D (7 bases). The CDR3 DNA is TGTGCCAGCAGTTTAGCGGGGGCCATTTCGGTCCCCGAGCAGTACTTC. It specifies CASSLAGAISVPEQYF.